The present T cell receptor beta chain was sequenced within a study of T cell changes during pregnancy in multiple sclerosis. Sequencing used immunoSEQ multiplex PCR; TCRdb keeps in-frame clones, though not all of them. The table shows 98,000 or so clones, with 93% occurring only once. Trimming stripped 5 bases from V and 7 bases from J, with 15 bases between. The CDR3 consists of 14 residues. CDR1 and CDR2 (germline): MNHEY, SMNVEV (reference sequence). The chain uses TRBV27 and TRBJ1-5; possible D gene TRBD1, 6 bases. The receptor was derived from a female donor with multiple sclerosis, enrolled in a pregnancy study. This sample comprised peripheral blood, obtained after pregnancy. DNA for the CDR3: TGTGCCAGCAGTGCCTACAGGGTAGGCCAGCCCCAGCATTTT. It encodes CASSAYRVGQPQHF.